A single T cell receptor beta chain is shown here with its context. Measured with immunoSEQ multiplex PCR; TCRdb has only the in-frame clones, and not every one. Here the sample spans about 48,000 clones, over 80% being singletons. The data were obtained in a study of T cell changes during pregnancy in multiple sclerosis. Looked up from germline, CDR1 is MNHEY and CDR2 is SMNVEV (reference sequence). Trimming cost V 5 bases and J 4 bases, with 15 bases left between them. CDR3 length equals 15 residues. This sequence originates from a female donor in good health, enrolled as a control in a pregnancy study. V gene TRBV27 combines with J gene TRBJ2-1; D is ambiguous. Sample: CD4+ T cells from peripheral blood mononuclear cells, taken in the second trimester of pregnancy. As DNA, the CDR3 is TGTGCCAGCAGTCCCCGACTCGGAACTTACAATGAGCAGTTCTTC. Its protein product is CASSPRLGTYNEQFF.